The rows below give T cell receptor beta chains drawn from one sample of a study of T cell responses to AZD1222 COVID-19 vaccine. The data were produced by immunoSEQ multiplex PCR, yet TCRdb's version contains in-frame clones alone and is incomplete. The sample's table shows under 150,000 clones. The sequencing input was peripheral blood. The receptors were sampled from an adult in good health. Both conserved end residues are trimmed from each CDR3. A D gene is named only where the DNA matches it firmly.

d_gene | j_gene | v_gene | CDR3aa
. | TRBJ1-1 | TRBV11-2 | ASSLETRSEAF
. | TRBJ1-1 | TRBV6-5 | ASIVGAYTEAF
. | TRBJ2-3 | TRBV5-1 | ASSRRAAGASTDTQY
. | TRBJ1-2 | TRBV28 | ASSLYRSLNYGYT
. | TRBJ1-2 | TRBV5-6 | ASSLWDGYT
TRBD1 | TRBJ2-7 | TRBV10-3 | AIWGQGRPEQY
. | TRBJ1-1 | TRBV6-6 | ASSSISVALNTEAF
. | TRBJ1-3 | TRBV12-3/TRBV12-4 | ASSQTVGNTIY
. | TRBJ1-5 | TRBV4-2 | ASSQAHPPNQPQH
. | TRBJ1-1 | TRBV6-1 | ASSEQGYEAF
. | TRBJ1-1 | TRBV7-2 | ASSLAPGRHTEAF
. | TRBJ1-2 | TRBV19 | ASSRGPLGYT
TRBD1 | TRBJ2-7 | TRBV28 | ASNTGTASYEQY
. | TRBJ1-3 | TRBV4-2 | ASSQDRSGSSGNTIY
. | TRBJ1-3 | TRBV12-3/TRBV12-4 | ASSLPGRNTIY
. | TRBJ1-4 | TRBV7-9 | ASSPPIWRNEKLF
. | TRBJ2-6 | TRBV6-5 | ASSYRNSGANVLT
. | TRBJ1-1 | TRBV30 | AWSVSQDLCPF
. | TRBJ1-2 | TRBV18 | ASSPDQGIYGYT
. | TRBJ2-2 | TRBV10-1 | ASSKDTPSSGELF
. | TRBJ1-6 | TRBV27 | ASSLSGNSPLH
TRBD1 | TRBJ2-7 | TRBV9 | ASSVGQGAYEQY
TRBD1 | TRBJ1-4 | TRBV19 | ASSIGRDSEKLF
TRBD1 | TRBJ1-2 | TRBV6-5 | ASSYGTDYGYT
TRBD1 | TRBJ1-5 | TRBV2 | ASSVGQNLYSNQPQH
TRBD1 | TRBJ1-2 | TRBV28 | ASSLGQGGGYT
. | TRBJ2-2 | TRBV2 | ASSLIQQNTGELF